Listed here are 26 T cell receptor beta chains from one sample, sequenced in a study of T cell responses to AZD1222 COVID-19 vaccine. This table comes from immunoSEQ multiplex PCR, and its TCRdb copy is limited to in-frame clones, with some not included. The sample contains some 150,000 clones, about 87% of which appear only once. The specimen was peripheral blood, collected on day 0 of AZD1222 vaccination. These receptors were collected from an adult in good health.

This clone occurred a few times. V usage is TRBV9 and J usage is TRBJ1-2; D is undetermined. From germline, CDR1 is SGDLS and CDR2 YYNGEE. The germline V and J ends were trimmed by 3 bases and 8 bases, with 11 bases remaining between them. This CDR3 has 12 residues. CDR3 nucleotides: TGTGCCAGCAGCGCTTCATCCAAGGGCTACACCTTC. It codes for CASSASSKGYTF.

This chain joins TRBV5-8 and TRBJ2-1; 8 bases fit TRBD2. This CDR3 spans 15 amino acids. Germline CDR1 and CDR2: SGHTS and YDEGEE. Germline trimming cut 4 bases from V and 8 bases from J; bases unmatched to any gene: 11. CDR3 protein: CASSVSGVGVDEQFF. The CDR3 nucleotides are TGTGCCAGCAGCGTTAGCGGGGTTGGAGTCGATGAGCAGTTCTTC.

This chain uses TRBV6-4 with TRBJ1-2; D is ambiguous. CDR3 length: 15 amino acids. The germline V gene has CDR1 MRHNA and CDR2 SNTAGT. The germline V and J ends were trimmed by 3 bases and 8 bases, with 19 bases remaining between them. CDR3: CASSESPLSLRGYTF. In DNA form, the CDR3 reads TGTGCCAGCAGTGAATCCCCGTTGAGCCTGCGAGGCTACACCTTC.

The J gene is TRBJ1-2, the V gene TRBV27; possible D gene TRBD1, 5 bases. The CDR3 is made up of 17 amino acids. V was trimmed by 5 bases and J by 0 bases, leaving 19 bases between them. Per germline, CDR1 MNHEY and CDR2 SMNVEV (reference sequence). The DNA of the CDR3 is TGTGCCAGCAGTGGATCGAACGACGGACAAGCTAACTATGGCTACACCTTC. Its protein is CASSGSNDGQANYGYTF.

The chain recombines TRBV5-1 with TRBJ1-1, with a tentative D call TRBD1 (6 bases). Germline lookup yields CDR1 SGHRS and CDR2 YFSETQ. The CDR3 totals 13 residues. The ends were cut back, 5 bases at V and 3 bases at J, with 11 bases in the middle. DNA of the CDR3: TGCGCCAGCAGAGGACAGTCCTACACTGAAGCTTTCTTT. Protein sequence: CASRGQSYTEAFF.

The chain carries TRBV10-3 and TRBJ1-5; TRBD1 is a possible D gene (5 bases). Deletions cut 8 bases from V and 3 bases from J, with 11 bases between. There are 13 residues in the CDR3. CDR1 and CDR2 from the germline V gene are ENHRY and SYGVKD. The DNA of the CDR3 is TGTGCCATCTCCTCAGGGCTCAATCAGCCCCAGCATTTT. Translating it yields CAISSGLNQPQHF.

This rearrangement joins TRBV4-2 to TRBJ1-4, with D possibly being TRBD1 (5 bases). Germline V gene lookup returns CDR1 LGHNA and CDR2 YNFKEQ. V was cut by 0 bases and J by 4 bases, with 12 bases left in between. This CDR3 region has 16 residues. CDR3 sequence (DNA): TGTGCCAGCAGCCAAGATCGATCCGGGGGTAATGAAAAACTGTTTTTT. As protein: CASSQDRSGGNEKLFF.

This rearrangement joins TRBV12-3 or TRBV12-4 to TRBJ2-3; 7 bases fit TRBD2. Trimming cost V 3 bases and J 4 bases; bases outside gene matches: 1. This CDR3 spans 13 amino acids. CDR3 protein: CASSFGLADTQYF. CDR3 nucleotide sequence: TGTGCCAGCAGTTTCGGACTAGCAGATACGCAGTATTTT.

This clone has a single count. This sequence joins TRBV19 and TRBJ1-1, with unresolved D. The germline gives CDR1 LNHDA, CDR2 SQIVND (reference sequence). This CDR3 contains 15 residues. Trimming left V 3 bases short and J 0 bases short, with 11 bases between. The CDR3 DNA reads TGTGCCAGTAGTATCAGGAGCCGGGTGAACACTGAAGCTTTCTTT. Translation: CASSIRSRVNTEAFF.

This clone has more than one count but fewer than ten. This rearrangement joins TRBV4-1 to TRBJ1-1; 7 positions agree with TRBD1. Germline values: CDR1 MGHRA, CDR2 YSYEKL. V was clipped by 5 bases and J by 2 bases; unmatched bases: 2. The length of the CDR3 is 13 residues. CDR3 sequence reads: CASSDRVNTEAFF. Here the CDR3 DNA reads TGCGCCAGCAGCGACAGGGTAAACACTGAAGCTTTCTTT.

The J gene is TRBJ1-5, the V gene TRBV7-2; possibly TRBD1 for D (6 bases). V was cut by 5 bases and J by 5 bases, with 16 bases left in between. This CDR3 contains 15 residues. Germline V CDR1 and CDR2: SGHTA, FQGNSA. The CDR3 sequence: CASSLGGGRHQPQHF. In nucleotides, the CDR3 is TGTGCCAGCAGCCTCGGAGGGGGACGGCATCAGCCCCAGCATTTT. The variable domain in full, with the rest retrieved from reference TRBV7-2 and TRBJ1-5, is GAGVSQSPSNKVTEKGKDVELRCDPISGHTALYWYRQSLGQGLEFLIYFQGNSAPDKSGLPSDRFSAERTGGSVSTLTIQRTQQEDSAVYLCASSLGGGRHQPQHFGDGTRLSIL.

CDR3 sequence (DNA): TGCGCCAGCAGCCAAGAGGGCACAGGGGGGAGCTCCTACGAGCAGTACTTC. This encodes CASSQEGTGGSSYEQYF. The genes are TRBV4-1 and TRBJ2-7, with 8 bases lining up with TRBD1. This CDR3 has 17 residues. V dropped 0 bases and J dropped 0; count of bases not matched to a gene: 7. Per the germline V gene, CDR1 is MGHRA and CDR2 is YSYEKL.

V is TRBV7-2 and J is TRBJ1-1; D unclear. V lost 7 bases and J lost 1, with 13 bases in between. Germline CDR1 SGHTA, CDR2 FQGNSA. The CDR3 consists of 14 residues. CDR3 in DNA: TGTGCCAGCACCCCTCCCCCCCCGAACACTGAAGCTTTCTTT. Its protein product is CASTPPPPNTEAFF.

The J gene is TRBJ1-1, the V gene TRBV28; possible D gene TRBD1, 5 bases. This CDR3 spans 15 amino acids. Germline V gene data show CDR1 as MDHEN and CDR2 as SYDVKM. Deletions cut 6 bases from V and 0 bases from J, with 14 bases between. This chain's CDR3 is CASRGTLKMNTEAFF. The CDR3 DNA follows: TGTGCCAGCAGGGGGACGCTGAAGATGAACACTGAAGCTTTCTTT.

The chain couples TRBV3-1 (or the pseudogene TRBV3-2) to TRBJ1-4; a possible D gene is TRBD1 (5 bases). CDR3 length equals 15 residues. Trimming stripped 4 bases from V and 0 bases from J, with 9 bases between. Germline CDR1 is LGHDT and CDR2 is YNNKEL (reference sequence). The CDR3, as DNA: TGTGCCAGCAGCCCCCAGGGTTCAACTAATGAAAAACTGTTTTTT. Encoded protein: CASSPQGSTNEKLFF.

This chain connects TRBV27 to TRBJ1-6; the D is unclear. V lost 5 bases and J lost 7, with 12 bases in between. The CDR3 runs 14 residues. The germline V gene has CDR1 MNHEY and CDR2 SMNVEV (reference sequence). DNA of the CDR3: TGTGCCAGCAGTCCCTTGGCCCTGAATTCACCCCTCCACTTT. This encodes CASSPLALNSPLHF.

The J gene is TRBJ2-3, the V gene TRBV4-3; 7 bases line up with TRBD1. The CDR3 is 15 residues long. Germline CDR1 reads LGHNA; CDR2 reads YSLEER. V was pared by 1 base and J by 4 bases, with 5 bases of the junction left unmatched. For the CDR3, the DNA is TGCGCCAGCAGCCAAGCTGACAGGGTAGCAGATACGCAGTATTTT. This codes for CASSQADRVADTQYF.

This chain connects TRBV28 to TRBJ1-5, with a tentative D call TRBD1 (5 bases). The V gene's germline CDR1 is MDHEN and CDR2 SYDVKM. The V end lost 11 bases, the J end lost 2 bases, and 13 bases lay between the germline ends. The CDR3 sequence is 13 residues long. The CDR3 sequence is CAGQGTGNQPQHF. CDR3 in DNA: TGTGCCGGTCAGGGAACAGGCAATCAGCCCCAGCATTTT.

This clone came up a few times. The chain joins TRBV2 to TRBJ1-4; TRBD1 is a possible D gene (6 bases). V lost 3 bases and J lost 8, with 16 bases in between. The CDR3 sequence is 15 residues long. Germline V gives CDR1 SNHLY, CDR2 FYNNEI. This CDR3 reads CASSEGYRDLEKLFF. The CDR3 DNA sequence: TGTGCCAGCAGTGAGGGTTACAGGGACTTAGAAAAACTGTTTTTT.

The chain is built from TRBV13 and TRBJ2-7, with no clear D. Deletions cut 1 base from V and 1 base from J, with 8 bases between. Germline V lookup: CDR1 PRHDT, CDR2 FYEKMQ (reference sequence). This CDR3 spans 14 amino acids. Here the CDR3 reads CASSLEVGSYEQYF. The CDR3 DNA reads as TGTGCCAGCAGCTTAGAGGTGGGGTCCTACGAGCAGTACTTC.

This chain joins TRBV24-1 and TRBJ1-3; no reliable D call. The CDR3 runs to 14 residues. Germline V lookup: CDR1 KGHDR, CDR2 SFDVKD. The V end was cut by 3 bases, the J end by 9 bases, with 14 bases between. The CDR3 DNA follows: TGTGCCACCAGTGATGCCACTCCCGGGTGCACCATATATTTT. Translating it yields CATSDATPGCTIYF.

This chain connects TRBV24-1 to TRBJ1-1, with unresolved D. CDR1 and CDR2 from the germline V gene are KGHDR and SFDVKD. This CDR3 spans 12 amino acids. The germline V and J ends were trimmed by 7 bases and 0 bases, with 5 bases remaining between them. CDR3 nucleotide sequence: TGTGCCACCAGAATCCTGAACACTGAAGCTTTCTTT. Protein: CATRILNTEAFF.

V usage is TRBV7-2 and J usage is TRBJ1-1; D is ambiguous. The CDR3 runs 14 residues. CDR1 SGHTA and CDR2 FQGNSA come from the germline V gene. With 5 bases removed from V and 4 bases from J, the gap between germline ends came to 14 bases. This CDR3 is CASSPRRHITEAFF. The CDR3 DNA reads TGTGCCAGCAGCCCCCGCCGGCATATCACTGAAGCTTTCTTT.

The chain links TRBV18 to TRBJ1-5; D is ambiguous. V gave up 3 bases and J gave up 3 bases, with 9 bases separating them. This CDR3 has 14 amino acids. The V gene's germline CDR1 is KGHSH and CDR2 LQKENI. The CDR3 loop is CASSPAANNQPQHF. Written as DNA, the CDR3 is TGTGCCAGCTCACCTGCCGCTAACAATCAGCCCCAGCATTTT.

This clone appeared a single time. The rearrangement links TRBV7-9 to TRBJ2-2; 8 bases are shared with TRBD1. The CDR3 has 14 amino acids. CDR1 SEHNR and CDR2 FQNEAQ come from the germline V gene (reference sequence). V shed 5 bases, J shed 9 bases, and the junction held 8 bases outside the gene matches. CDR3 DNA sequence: TGTGCCAGCAGCCGGACTACAGGGGGTTGGGAGCTGTTTTTT. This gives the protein CASSRTTGGWELFF. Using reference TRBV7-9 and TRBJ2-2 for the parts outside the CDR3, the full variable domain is DTGVSQNPRHKITKRGQNVTFRCDPISEHNRLYWYRQTLGQGPEFLTYFQNEAQLEKSRLLSDRFSAERPKGSFSTLEIQRTEQGDSAMYLCASSRTTGGWELFFGEGSRLTVL.

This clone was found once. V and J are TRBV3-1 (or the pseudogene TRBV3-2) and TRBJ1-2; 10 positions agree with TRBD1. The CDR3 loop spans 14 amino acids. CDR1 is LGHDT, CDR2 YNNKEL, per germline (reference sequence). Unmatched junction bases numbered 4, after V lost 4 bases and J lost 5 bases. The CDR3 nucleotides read TGTGCCAGCAGCCGGTCGGACAGGGGGTATGGCTACACCTTC. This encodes CASSRSDRGYGYTF.